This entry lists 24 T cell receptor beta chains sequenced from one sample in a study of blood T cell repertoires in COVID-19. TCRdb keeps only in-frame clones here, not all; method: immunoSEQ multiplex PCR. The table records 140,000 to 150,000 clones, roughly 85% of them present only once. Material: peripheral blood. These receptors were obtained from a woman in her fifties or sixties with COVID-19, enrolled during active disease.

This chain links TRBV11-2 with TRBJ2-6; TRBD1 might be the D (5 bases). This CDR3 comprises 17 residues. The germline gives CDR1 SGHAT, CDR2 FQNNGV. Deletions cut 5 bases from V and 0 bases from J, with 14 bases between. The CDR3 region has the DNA TGTGCCAGCAGCACCAGGGCTAAGGCCTCTGGGGCCAACGTCCTGACTTTC. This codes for CASSTRAKASGANVLTF.

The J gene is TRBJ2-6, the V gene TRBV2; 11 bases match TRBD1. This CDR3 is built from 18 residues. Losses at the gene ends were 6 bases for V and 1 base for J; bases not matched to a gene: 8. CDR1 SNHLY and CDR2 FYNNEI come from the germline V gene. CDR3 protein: CASRPGTGGPSGANVLTF. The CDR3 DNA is TGTGCCAGCAGACCCGGGACAGGGGGACCATCTGGGGCCAACGTCCTGACTTTC.

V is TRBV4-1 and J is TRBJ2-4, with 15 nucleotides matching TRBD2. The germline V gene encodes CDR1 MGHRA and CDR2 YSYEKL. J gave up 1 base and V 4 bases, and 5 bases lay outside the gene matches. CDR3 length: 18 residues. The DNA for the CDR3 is TGCGCCAGCAGCCCCGGACTAGCGGGGGGGCGGGCCAAAAACATTCAGTACTTC. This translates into CASSPGLAGGRAKNIQYF.

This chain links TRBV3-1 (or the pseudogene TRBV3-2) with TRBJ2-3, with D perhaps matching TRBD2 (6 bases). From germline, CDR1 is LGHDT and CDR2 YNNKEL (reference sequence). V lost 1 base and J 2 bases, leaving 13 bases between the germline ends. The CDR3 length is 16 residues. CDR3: CASSQGGVGLTDTQYF. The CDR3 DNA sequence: TGTGCCAGCAGCCAAGGGGGGGTGGGTCTCACAGATACGCAGTATTTT.

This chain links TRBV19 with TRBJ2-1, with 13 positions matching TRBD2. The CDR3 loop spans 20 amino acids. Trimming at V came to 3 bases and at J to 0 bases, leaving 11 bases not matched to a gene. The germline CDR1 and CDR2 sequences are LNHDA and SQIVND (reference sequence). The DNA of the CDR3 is TGTGCCAGTAGTATGTCCCTAACTAGCGGGGGGGCGAGCTCCTACAATGAGCAGTTCTTC. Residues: CASSMSLTSGGASSYNEQFF.

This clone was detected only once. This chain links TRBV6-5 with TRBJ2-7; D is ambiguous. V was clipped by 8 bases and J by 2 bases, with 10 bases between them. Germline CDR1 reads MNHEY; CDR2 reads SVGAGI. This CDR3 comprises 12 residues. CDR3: CASGYRAYEQYF. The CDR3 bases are TGTGCCAGCGGCTACAGAGCCTACGAGCAGTACTTC.

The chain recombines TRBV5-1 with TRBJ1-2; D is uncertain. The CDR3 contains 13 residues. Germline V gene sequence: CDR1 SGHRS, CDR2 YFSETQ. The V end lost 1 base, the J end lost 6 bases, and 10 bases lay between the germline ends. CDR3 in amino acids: CASSLTGWDGYTF. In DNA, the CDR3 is TGCGCCAGCAGCTTGACGGGGTGGGATGGCTACACCTTC.

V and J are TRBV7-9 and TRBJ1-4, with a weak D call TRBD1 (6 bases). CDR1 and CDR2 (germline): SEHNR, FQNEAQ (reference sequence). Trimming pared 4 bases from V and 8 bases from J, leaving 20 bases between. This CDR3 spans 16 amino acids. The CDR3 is CASSWDQGRRREKLFF. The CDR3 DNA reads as TGTGCCAGCAGCTGGGACCAGGGGAGACGGCGAGAAAAACTGTTTTTT. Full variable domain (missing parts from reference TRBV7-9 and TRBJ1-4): DTGVSQNPRHKITKRGQNVTFRCDPISEHNRLYWYRQTLGQGPEFLTYFQNEAQLEKSRLLSDRFSAERPKGSFSTLEIQRTEQGDSAMYLCASSWDQGRRREKLFFGSGTQLSVL.

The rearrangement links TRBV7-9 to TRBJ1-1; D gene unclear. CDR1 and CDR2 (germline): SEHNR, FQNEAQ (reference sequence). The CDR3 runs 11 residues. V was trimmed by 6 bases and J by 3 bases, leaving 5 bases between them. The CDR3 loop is CASRGDTEAFF. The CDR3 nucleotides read TGTGCCAGCAGGGGCGACACTGAAGCTTTCTTT.

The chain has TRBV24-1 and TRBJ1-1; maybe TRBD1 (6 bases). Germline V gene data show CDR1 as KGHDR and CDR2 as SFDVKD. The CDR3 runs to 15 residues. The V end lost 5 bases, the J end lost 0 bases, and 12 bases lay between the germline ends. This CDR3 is CATSGGGHMNTEAFF. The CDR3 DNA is TGTGCCACCAGTGGGGGGGGACATATGAACACTGAAGCTTTCTTT.

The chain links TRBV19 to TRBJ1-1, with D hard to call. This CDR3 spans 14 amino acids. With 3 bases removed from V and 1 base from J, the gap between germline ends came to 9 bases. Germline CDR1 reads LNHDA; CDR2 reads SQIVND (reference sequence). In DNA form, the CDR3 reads TGTGCCAGTAGTATTACAGCAACGAACACTGAAGCTTTCTTT. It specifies CASSITATNTEAFF.

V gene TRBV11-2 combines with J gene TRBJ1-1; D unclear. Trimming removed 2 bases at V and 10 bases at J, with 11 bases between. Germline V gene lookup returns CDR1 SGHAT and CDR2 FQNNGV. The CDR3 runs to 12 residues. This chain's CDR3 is CASSLLERGAFF. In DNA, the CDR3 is TGTGCCAGCAGCTTACTAGAACGGGGAGCTTTCTTT.

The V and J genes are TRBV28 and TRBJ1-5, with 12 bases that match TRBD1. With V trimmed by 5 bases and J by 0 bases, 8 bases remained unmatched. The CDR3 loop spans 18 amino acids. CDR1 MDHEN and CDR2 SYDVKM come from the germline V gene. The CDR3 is CASSGDRGRGDSNQPQHF. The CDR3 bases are TGTGCCAGCAGTGGGGACAGGGGGCGCGGGGATAGCAATCAGCCCCAGCATTTT.

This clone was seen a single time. CDR3 nucleotides: TGCGCCAGCAGTGAAATCGGACAGGGGGCGCGGGGATATGGCTACACCTTC. It translates to CASSEIGQGARGYGYTF. The chain has TRBV10-2 and TRBJ1-2, with 11 bases aligning to TRBD1. This CDR3 has 17 residues. Per germline, CDR1 WSHSY and CDR2 SAAADI. The ends lost 3 bases at V and 5 bases at J; junction bases unmatched: 11.

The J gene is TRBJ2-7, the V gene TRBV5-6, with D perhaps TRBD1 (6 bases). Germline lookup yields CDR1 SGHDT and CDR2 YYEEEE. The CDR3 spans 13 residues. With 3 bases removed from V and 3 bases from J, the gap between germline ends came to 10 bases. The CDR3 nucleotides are TGTGCCAGCAGCTACGGACAGCACTACGAGCAGTACTTC. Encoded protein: CASSYGQHYEQYF.

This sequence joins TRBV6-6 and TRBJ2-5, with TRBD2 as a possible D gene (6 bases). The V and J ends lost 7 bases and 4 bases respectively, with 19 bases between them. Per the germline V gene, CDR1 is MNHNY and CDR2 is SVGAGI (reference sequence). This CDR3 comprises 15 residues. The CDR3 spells CASTRRVSGRETQYF. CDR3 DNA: TGTGCCAGCACCCGGAGGGTTTCTGGGAGAGAGACCCAGTACTTC.

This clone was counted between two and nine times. The CDR3 here is CASSSQGGGLGGYTF. As DNA, the CDR3 is TGTGCCAGCAGCTCCCAGGGCGGGGGGCTTGGTGGCTACACCTTC. J is TRBJ1-2 and V is TRBV7-2, with D possibly being TRBD1 (6 bases). The germline V and J ends were trimmed by 4 bases and 7 bases, with 19 bases remaining between them. The CDR3 is made up of 15 amino acids. Germline V gives CDR1 SGHTA, CDR2 FQGNSA.

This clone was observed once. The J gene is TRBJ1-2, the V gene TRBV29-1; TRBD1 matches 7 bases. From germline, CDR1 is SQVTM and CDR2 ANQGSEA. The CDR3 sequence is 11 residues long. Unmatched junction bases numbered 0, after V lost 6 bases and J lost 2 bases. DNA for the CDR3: TGCAGCGTGACAGGGAACTATGGCTACACCTTC. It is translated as CSVTGNYGYTF.

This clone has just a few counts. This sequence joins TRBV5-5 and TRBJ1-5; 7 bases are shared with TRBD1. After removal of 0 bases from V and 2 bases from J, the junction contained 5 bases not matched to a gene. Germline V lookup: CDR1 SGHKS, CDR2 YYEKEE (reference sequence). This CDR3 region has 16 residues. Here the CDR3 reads CASSLDTGQRNQPQHF. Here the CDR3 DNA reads TGTGCCAGCAGCTTGGATACGGGACAGCGCAATCAGCCCCAGCATTTT.

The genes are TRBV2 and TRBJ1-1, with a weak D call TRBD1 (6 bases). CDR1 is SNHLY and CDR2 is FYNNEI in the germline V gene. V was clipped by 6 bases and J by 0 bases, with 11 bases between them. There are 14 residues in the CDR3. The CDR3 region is CASRPGHMNTEAFF. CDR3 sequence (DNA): TGTGCCAGCAGGCCGGGACATATGAACACTGAAGCTTTCTTT.

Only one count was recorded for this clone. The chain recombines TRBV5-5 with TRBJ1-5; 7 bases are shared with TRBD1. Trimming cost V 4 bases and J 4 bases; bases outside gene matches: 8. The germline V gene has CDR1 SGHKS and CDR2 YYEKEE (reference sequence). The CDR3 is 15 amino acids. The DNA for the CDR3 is TGTGCCAGCAGCCCCCGGGACAGCAGAAATCAGCCCCAGCATTTT. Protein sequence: CASSPRDSRNQPQHF.

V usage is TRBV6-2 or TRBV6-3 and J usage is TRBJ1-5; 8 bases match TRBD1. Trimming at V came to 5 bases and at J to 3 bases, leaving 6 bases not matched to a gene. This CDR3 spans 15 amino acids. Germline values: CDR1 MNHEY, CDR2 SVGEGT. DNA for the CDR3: TGTGCCAGCAGTACCAGGACAGGGTACAATCAGCCCCAGCATTTT. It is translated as CASSTRTGYNQPQHF.

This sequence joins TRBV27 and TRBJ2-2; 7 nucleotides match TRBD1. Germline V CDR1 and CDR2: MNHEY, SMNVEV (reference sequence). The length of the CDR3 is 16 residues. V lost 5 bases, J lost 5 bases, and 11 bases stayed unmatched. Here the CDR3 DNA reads TGTGCCAGCAGTGTAACCCTGGCCAGGGGGACCGGGGAGCTGTTTTTT. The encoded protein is CASSVTLARGTGELFF.

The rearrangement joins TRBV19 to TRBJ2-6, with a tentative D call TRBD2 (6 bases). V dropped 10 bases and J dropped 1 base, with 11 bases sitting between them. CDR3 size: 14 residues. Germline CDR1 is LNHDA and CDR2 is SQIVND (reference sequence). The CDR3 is CATQEGSGANVLTF. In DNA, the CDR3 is TGTGCCACCCAGGAGGGGTCTGGGGCCAACGTCCTGACTTTC.